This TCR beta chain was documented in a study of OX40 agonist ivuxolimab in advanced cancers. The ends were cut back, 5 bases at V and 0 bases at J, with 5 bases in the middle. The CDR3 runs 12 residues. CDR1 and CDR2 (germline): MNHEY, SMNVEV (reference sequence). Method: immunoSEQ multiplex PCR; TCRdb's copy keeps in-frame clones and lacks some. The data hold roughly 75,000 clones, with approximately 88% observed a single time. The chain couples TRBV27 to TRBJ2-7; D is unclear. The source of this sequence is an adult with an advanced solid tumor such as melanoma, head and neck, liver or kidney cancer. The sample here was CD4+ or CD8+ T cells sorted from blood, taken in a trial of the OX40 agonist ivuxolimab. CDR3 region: CASSHNSYEQYF. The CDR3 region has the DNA TGTGCCAGCAGTCACAACTCCTACGAGCAGTACTTC.